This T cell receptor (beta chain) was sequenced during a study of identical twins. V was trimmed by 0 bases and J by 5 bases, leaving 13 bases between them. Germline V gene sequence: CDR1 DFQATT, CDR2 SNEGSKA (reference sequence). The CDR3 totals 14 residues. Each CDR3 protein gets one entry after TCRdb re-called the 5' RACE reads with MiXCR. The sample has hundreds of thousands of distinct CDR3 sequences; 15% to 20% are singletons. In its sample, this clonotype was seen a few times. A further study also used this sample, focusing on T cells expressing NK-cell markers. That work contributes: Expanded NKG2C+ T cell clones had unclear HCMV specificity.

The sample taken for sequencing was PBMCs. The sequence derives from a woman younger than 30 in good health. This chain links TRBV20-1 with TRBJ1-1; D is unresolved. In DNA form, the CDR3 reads TGCAGTGCTAGAGATCCGGGGTATGGGACTGAAGCTTTCTTT. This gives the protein CSARDPGYGTEAFF.